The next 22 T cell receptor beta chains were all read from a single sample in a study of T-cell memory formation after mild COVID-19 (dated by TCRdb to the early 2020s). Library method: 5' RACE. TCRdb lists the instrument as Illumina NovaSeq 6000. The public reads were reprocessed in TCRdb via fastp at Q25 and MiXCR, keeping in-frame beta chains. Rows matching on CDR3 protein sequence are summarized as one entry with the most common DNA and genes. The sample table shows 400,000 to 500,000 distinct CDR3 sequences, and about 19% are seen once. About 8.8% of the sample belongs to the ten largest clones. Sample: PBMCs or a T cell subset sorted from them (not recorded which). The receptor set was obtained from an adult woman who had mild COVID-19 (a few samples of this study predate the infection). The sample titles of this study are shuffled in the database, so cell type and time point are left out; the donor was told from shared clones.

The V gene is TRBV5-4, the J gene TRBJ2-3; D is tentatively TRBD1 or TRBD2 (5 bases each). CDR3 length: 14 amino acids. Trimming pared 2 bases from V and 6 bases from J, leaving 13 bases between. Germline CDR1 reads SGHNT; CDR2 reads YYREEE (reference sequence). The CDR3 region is CASSLPGPMDTQYF. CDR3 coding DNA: TGTGCCAGCAGCTTACCGGGACCTATGGATACGCAGTATTTT.

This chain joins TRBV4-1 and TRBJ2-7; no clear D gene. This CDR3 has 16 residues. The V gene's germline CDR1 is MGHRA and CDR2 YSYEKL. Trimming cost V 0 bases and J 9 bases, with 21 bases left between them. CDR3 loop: CASSQDARFELSGQYF. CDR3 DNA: TGCGCCAGCAGCCAAGACGCTAGATTTGAACTGTCTGGGCAGTACTTC.

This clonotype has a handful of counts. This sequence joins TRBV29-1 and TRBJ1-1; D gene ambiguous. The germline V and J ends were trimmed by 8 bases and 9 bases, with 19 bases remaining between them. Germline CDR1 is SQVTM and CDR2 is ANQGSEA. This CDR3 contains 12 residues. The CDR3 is CSLCCQEEKAFF. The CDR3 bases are TGCAGCCTTTGCTGTCAGGAAGAGAAAGCTTTCTTT.

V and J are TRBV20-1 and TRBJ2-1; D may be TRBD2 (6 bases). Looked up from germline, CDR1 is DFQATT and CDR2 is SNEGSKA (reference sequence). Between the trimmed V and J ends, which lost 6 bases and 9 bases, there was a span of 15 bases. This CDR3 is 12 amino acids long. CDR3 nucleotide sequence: TGCAGTGCACTGGGCGGGGCGGTTGAGCAGTTCTTC. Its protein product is CSALGGAVEQFF.

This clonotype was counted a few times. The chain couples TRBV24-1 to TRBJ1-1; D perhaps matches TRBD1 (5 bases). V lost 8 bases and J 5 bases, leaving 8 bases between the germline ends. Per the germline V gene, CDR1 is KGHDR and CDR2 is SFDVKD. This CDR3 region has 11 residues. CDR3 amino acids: CATTQGTEAFF. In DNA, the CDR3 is TGTGCCACCACCCAGGGTACTGAAGCTTTCTTT.

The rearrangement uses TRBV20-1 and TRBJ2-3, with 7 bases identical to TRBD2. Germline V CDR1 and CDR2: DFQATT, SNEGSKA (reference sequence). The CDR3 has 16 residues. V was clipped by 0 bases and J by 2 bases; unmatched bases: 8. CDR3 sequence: CSARDQEREDTDTQYF. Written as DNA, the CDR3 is TGCAGTGCTAGAGATCAGGAGCGGGAAGACACAGATACGCAGTATTTT.

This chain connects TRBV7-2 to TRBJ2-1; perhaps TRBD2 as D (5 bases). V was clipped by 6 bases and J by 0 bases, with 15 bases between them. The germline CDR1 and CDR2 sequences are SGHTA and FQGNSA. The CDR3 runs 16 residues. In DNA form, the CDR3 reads TGTGCCAGCAGTCTTTCAGCGGCGAGCTCCTACAATGAGCAGTTCTTC. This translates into CASSLSAASSYNEQFF.

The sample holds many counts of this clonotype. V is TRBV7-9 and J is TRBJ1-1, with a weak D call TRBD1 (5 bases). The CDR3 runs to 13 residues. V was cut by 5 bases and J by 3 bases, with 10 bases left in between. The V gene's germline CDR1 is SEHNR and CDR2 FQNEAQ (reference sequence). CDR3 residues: CASSGGDYTEAFF. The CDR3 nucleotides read TGTGCCAGCAGCGGGGGTGATTACACTGAAGCTTTCTTT. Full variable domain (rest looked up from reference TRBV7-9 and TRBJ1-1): DTGVSQNPRHKITKRGQNVTFRCDPISEHNRLYWYRQTLGQGPEFLTYFQNEAQLEKSRLLSDRFSAERPKGSFSTLEIQRTEQGDSAMYLCASSGGDYTEAFFGQGTRLTVV.

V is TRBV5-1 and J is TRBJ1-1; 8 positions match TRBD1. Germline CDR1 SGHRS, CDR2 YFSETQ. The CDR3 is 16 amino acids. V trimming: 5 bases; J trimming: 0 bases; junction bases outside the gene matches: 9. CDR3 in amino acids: CASRGGQGAVNTEAFF. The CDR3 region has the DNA TGCGCCAGCAGGGGGGGGCAGGGGGCCGTGAACACTGAAGCTTTCTTT.

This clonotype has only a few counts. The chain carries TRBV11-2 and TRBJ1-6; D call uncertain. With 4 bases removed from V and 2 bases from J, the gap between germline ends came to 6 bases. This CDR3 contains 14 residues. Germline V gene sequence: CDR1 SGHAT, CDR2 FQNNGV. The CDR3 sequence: CASSSLTYNSPLHF. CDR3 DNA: TGTGCCAGCAGCTCCTTGACCTATAATTCACCCCTCCACTTT.

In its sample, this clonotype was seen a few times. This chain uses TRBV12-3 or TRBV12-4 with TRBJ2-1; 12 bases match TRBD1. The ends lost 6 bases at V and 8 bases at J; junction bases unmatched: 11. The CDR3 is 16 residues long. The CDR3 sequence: CASRLNPGQGAYEQFF. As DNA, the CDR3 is TGTGCCAGCAGGCTTAACCCGGGACAGGGGGCGTATGAGCAGTTCTTC.

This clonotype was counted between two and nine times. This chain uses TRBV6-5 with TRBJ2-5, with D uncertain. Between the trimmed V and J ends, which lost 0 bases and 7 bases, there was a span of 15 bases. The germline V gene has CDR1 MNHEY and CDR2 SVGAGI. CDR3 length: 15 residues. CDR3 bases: TGTGCCAGCAGTTACTCCGTAGGAATCTCCGGGACCCAGTACTTC. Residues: CASSYSVGISGTQYF.

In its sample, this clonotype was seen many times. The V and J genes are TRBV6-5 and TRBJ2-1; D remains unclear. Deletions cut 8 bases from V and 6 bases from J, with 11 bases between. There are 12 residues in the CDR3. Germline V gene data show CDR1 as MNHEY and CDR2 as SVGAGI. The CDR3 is CASLGLRNEQFF. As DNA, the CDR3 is TGTGCCAGCCTAGGTCTTCGCAATGAGCAGTTCTTC.

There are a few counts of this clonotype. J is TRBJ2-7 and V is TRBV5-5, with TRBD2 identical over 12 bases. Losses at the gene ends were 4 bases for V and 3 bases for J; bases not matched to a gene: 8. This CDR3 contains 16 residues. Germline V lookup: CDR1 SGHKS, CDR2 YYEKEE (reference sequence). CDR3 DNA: TGTGCCAGCAGCATCCGGACTAGCGGGATTATCTACGAGCAGTACTTC. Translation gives CASSIRTSGIIYEQYF.

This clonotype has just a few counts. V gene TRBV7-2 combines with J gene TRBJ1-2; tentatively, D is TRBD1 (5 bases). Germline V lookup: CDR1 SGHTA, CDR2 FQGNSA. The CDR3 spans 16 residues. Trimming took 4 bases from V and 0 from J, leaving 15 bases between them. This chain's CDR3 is CASSSNQGWANYGYTF. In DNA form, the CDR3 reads TGTGCCAGCAGCTCAAATCAGGGTTGGGCTAACTATGGCTACACCTTC. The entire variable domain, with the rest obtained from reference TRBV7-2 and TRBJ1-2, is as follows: GAGVSQSPSNKVTEKGKDVELRCDPISGHTALYWYRQSLGQGLEFLIYFQGNSAPDKSGLPSDRFSAERTGGSVSTLTIQRTQQEDSAVYLCASSSNQGWANYGYTFGSGTRLTVV.

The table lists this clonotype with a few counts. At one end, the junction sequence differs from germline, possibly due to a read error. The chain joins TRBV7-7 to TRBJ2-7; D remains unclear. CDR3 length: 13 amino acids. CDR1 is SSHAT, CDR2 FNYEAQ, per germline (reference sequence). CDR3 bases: TGTGCTAGCAGCGCCAGCCGGATGGACGAGCAGTACTTC. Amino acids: CASSASRMDEQYF.

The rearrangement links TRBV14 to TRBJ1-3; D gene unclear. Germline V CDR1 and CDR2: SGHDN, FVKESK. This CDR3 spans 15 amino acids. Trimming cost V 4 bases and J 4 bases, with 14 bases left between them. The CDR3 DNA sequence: TGTGCCAGCAGCCCCCGGACCTTTTCGGGAAACACCATATATTTT. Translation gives CASSPRTFSGNTIYF.

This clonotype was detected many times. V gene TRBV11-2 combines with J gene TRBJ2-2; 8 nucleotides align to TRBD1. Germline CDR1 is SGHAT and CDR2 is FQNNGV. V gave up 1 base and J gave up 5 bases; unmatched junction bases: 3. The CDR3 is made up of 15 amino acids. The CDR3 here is CASSLVRGRTGELFF. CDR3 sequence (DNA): TGTGCCAGCAGCTTAGTCAGGGGGCGGACCGGGGAGCTGTTTTTT. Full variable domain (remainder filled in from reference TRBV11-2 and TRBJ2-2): EAGVAQSPRYKIIEKRQSVAFWCNPISGHATLYWYQQILGQGPKLLIQFQNNGVVDDSQLPKDRFSAERLKGVDSTLKIQPAKLEDSAVYLCASSLVRGRTGELFFGEGSRLTVL.

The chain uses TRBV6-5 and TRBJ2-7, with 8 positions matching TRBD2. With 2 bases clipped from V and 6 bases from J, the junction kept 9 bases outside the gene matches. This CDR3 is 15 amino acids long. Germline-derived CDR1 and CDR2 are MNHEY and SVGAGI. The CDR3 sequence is CASSYGREGRREQYF. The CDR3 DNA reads TGTGCCAGCAGTTACGGCCGGGAGGGCCGTCGCGAGCAGTACTTC.

Written as DNA, the CDR3 is TGCGCCAGCAGCTTGGGGCTAGCGGAGCAGTATTTT. Translated: CASSLGLAEQYF. This chain connects TRBV5-1 to TRBJ2-3; 7 nucleotides match TRBD2. Germline CDR1 and CDR2: SGHRS and YFSETQ. The CDR3 length is 12 residues. Trimming cost V 0 bases and J 11 bases; bases outside gene matches: 3.

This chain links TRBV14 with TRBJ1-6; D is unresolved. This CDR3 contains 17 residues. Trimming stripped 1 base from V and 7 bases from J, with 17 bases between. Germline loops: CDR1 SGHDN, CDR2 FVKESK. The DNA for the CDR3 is TGTGCCAGCAGCCAAGGAGCGTTCTTACCCCAAAATTCACCCCTCCACTTT. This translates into CASSQGAFLPQNSPLHF. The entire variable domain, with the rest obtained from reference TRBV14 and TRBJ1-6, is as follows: EAGVTQFPSHSVIEKGQTVTLRCDPISGHDNLYWYRRVMGKEIKFLLHFVKESKQDESGMPNNRFLAERTGGTYSTLKVQPAELEDSGVYFCASSQGAFLPQNSPLHFGNGTRLTVT.

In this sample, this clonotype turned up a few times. CDR3 in amino acids: CASSTSGVFSGNTIYF. CDR3 in DNA: TGTGCCAGCAGCACGTCCGGGGTGTTCTCTGGAAACACCATATATTTT. The gene calls are TRBV7-2 and TRBJ1-3; D gene unclear. Germline V CDR1 and CDR2: SGHTA, FQGNSA. The CDR3 has 16 amino acids. Trimming stripped 5 bases from V and 0 bases from J, with 14 bases between.